Listed here are 31 T cell receptor beta chains from one sample, sequenced in a study of cytomegalovirus exposure and HLA in healthy donors (dated by TCRdb to between 2016 and 2019). The method was the immunoSEQ multiplex PCR assay. The multiplex PCR relied on a mix of 60 forward primers for TCR Vbeta segments and 13 reverse primers for TCR Jbeta segments. TCRdb took over this immuneACCESS table, retaining in-frame rearrangements with V and J assigned. Such tables are incomplete; in checked studies, under half of the missing clones stem from an unresolved V gene, and the remainder is unexplained. A total of about 95,000 clones appear in this sample, under 90% of them only once. Clones ranked in the top ten supply over 4% of the sample. The material sequenced was PBMCs. The source of these receptors is a woman between 65 and 79 years old in good health and CMV-seropositive.

This sequence joins TRBV19 and TRBJ2-1; 10 bases fit TRBD1. After removal of 3 bases from V and 7 bases from J, the junction contained 6 bases not matched to a gene. Per germline, CDR1 LNHDA and CDR2 SQIVND (reference sequence). The CDR3 consists of 15 residues. The CDR3 protein is CASSIGTGALNEQFF. Here the CDR3 DNA reads TGTGCCAGTAGTATCGGGACAGGGGCCTTGAATGAGCAGTTCTTC.

This clone has a handful of counts. The rearrangement joins TRBV21-1 to TRBJ2-5; the D call TRBD2 from the table was never checked on the DNA. TRBV21-1 is noted as a pseudogene. This CDR3 has 17 amino acids. DNA of the CDR3: TGTGCCAGCAGCACCGGGACTAGCGGGAGTGGATGTGAGACCCAGTACTTC. Its protein product is CASSTGTSGSGCETQYF.

This sequence joins TRBV7-2 and TRBJ2-3; the match to TRBD2 covers 12 bases. Germline assignment: CDR1 SGHTA and CDR2 FQGNSA. V trimming: 6 bases; J trimming: 5 bases; junction bases outside the gene matches: 12. The CDR3 is made up of 17 amino acids. CDR3 nucleotide sequence: TGTGCCAGCAGTCCGTCGACTAGCGGGGGACAAAGAGATACGCAGTATTTT. Amino acid sequence: CASSPSTSGGQRDTQYF.

This clone was detected only once. V usage is TRBV27 and J usage is TRBJ2-3; 10 bases match TRBD1. V lost 5 bases to trimming and J lost 5 bases; unmatched junction nucleotides: 7. The CDR3 covers 15 residues. The germline CDR1 and CDR2 sequences are MNHEY and SMNVEV (reference sequence). The CDR3 nucleotides read TGTGCCAGCAGTCGGATGGGACAGGGGATAGATACGCAGTATTTT. As protein: CASSRMGQGIDTQYF.

The gene calls are TRBV6-5 and TRBJ2-1; maybe TRBD1 (6 bases). The V gene lost 5 bases and the J gene lost 8 bases, with 19 bases spanning the gap. The germline gives CDR1 MNHEY, CDR2 SVGAGI. The CDR3 is 15 residues long. The chain's CDR3 is CASSPFSPQGYEQFF. The CDR3 nucleotides read TGTGCCAGCAGTCCTTTTTCGCCCCAGGGGTATGAGCAGTTCTTC.

This chain joins TRBV6-1 and TRBJ2-1; the match to TRBD1 covers 8 bases. With V trimmed by 6 bases and J by 2 bases, 6 bases remained unmatched. Germline V lookup: CDR1 MNHNS, CDR2 SASEGT. The CDR3 has 15 residues. The chain's CDR3 is CASRKQGGTYNEQFF. Here the CDR3 DNA reads TGTGCCAGCAGAAAACAGGGGGGAACCTACAATGAGCAGTTCTTC.

The rearrangement joins TRBV25-1 to TRBJ2-1; D perhaps matches TRBD2 (6 bases). Germline lookup yields CDR1 MGHDK and CDR2 SYGVNS. V dropped 3 bases and J dropped 9 bases, with 18 bases sitting between them. The CDR3 is made up of 15 amino acids. This CDR3 is CASSDPLTSSGEQFF. Written as DNA, the CDR3 is TGTGCCAGCAGTGACCCTCTGACTAGTTCTGGTGAGCAGTTCTTC.

The chain couples TRBV19 to TRBJ2-1; perhaps TRBD2 as D (5 bases). The CDR3 spans 14 residues. Germline lookup yields CDR1 LNHDA and CDR2 SQIVND (reference sequence). Between the trimmed V and J ends, which lost 3 bases and 6 bases, there was a span of 12 bases. The CDR3 bases are TGTGCCAGTAGTATTGGAGGCGGTTTCAATGAGCAGTTCTTC. Amino acids: CASSIGGGFNEQFF.

V usage is TRBV12-1 and J usage is TRBJ1-1; the table calls TRBD1, which could not be checked here. TRBV12-1 is reported as a pseudogene. The CDR3 spans 14 residues. In nucleotides, the CDR3 is TGTGCCAGCAGCTCACCGGCAGGGGGGACTGAAGCTTTCTTT. Translated: CASSSPAGGTEAFF.

The V and J genes are TRBV28 and TRBJ2-7; 7 bases are shared with TRBD2. With 7 bases clipped from V and 9 bases from J, the junction kept 9 bases outside the gene matches. Germline CDR1 reads MDHEN; CDR2 reads SYDVKM. CDR3 size: 12 residues. This chain's CDR3 is CASNPQRGVQYF. As DNA, the CDR3 is TGTGCCAGCAACCCTCAGCGGGGTGTGCAGTACTTC.

The genes are TRBV7-2 and TRBJ2-1, with TRBD2 matching over 9 bases. V dropped 2 bases and J dropped 6; count of bases not matched to a gene: 8. This CDR3 is 16 amino acids long. Looked up from germline, CDR1 is SGHTA and CDR2 is FQGNSA. The CDR3 sequence is CASSLQGGRAGNEQFF. The CDR3 DNA reads as TGTGCCAGCAGCTTACAGGGCGGGAGGGCCGGCAATGAGCAGTTCTTC. The full variable domain, in which reference TRBV7-2 and TRBJ2-1 provide the parts outside the CDR3, is GAGVSQSPSNKVTEKGKDVELRCDPISGHTALYWYRQSLGQGLEFLIYFQGNSAPDKSGLPSDRFSAERTGGSVSTLTIQRTQQEDSAVYLCASSLQGGRAGNEQFFGPGTRLTVL.

V and J are TRBV14 and TRBJ2-7, with a tentative D call TRBD1 (6 bases). There are 15 residues in the CDR3. V dropped 0 bases and J dropped 0 bases, with 9 bases sitting between them. From germline, CDR1 is SGHDN and CDR2 FVKESK. CDR3 in amino acids: CASSQDRTVSYEQYF. The DNA for the CDR3 is TGTGCCAGCAGCCAAGACCGGACAGTCTCCTACGAGCAGTACTTC.

V and J are TRBV19 and TRBJ1-2; unclear D gene. V lost 6 bases and J 6 bases, leaving 17 bases between the germline ends. Germline V gene data show CDR1 as LNHDA and CDR2 as SQIVND (reference sequence). This CDR3 has 14 amino acids. As DNA, the CDR3 is TGTGCCAGTAGAATTCTGCAGAAACCGAATGGCTACACCTTC. Its translation: CASRILQKPNGYTF.

V usage is TRBV28 and J usage is TRBJ2-4; 7 bases agree with TRBD1. The CDR3 covers 17 residues. Germline CDR1 MDHEN, CDR2 SYDVKM. Trimming removed 3 bases from V and 0 bases from J; junction bases left unmatched: 8. The chain's CDR3 is CASSFLGTVLAKNIQYF. The CDR3 bases are TGTGCCAGCAGTTTCTTGGGGACAGTGCTAGCCAAAAACATTCAGTACTTC.

The rearrangement uses TRBV19 and TRBJ1-5; no firm D call. CDR1 is LNHDA, CDR2 SQIVND, per germline (reference sequence). Trimming shortened V by 0 bases and J by 2 bases, and 11 bases separated the two germline ends. CDR3 length equals 16 residues. CDR3 loop: CASSIDGTGGNQPQHF. The CDR3 bases are TGTGCCAGTAGTATAGATGGAACCGGAGGCAATCAGCCCCAGCATTTT. Full variable domain (outside the CDR3, taken from reference TRBV19 and TRBJ1-5): DGGITQSPKYLFRKEGQNVTLSCEQNLNHDAMYWYRQDPGQGLRLIYYSQIVNDFQKGDIAEGYSVSREKKESFPLTVTSAQKNPTAFYLCASSIDGTGGNQPQHFGDGTRLSIL.

The chain has TRBV2 and TRBJ2-1; 8 positions match TRBD1. The V segment lost 4 bases and the J segment 1 base; nucleotides outside the gene matches: 3. The CDR3 sequence is 15 residues long. Germline V gene data show CDR1 as SNHLY and CDR2 as FYNNEI. The DNA for the CDR3 is TGTGCCAGCAGTGTTGGGACAGGATCCTACAATGAGCAGTTCTTC. This sequence encodes CASSVGTGSYNEQFF.

The gene calls are TRBV18 and TRBJ2-5, with 8 bases aligning to TRBD1. The CDR3 consists of 14 residues. V shed 4 bases and J 1 base; nucleotides not matched to a gene: 2. Germline V gene sequence: CDR1 KGHSH, CDR2 LQKENI. CDR3 bases: TGTGCCAGCTCACTGGGACAGGTCCAAGAGACCCAGTACTTC. This translates into CASSLGQVQETQYF. The full variable domain, its missing parts supplied by reference TRBV18 and TRBJ2-5, is NAGVMQNPRHLVRRRGQEARLRCSPMKGHSHVYWYRQLPEEGLKFMVYLQKENIIDESGMPKERFSAEFPKEGPSILRIQQVVRGDSAAYFCASSLGQVQETQYFGPGTRLLVL.

This clone was observed a single time. This chain uses TRBV7-2 with TRBJ2-5; a possible D gene is TRBD1 (6 bases). With the DNA end fitting TRBJ2-7 better, the J assignment may be wrong. The CDR3 length is 15 residues. The germline V gene encodes CDR1 SGHTA and CDR2 FQGNSA. The CDR3 coding sequence is TGTGCCAGCAGCTTAGCGCCAGGGGACCCCTACGAGCAGTACTTC. It translates to CASSLAPGDPYEQYF.

The chain recombines TRBV28 with TRBJ1-2; no reliable D call. Trimming pared 2 bases from V and 4 bases from J, leaving 8 bases between. This CDR3 region has 13 residues. The germline gives CDR1 MDHEN, CDR2 SYDVKM. The CDR3 reads CASSLQVFYGYTF. For the CDR3, the DNA is TGTGCCAGCAGTTTACAGGTTTTCTATGGCTACACCTTC.

The chain couples TRBV5-1 to TRBJ2-7; maybe TRBD2 (5 bases). Trimming left V 4 bases short and J 6 bases short, with 17 bases between. Looked up from germline, CDR1 is SGHRS and CDR2 is YFSETQ. The CDR3 is 14 amino acids. CDR3 nucleotide sequence: TGCGCCAGCAGCGCGGGTACTCGGTCTGGCGAGCAGTACTTC. Its protein is CASSAGTRSGEQYF.

This chain links TRBV5-1 with TRBJ1-3; TRBD1 agrees at 9 bases. J lost 2 bases, V lost 4 bases, and 10 bases had no gene match. Per germline, CDR1 SGHRS and CDR2 YFSETQ. The CDR3 loop spans 17 amino acids. CDR3 residues: CASSPGQGAVTGNTIYF. The CDR3 DNA reads as TGCGCCAGCAGCCCGGGACAGGGCGCAGTCACTGGAAACACCATATATTTT.

The V gene is TRBV6-6, the J gene TRBJ2-7, with 7 positions matching TRBD2. Germline V CDR1 and CDR2: MNHNY, SVGAGI (reference sequence). The V gene end was trimmed by 0 bases and the J gene end by 2 bases; junction bases not matched to a gene: 7. The CDR3 covers 16 residues. In DNA, the CDR3 is TGTGCCAGCAGTTACTCCAGCGGGAACCCCACCTACGAGCAGTACTTC. The encoded protein is CASSYSSGNPTYEQYF.

The chain uses TRBV5-1 and TRBJ1-2; tentative D call: TRBD1 (6 bases). The CDR3 length is 14 residues. Trimming cost V 4 bases and J 7 bases, with 17 bases left between them. The V gene's germline CDR1 is SGHRS and CDR2 YFSETQ. Here the CDR3 DNA reads TGCGCCAGCAGCCTCGAGGGGGGGCGCGGTGGCTACACCTTC. Residues: CASSLEGGRGGYTF.

The chain links TRBV9 to TRBJ2-7; D may be TRBD2 (5 bases). CDR1 and CDR2 (germline): SGDLS, YYNGEE. CDR3 length: 15 residues. Trimming stripped 1 base from V and 2 bases from J, with 13 bases between. The CDR3 loop reads CASSVRSDLPYEQYF. Written as DNA, the CDR3 is TGTGCCAGCAGCGTAAGGTCGGACTTACCCTACGAGCAGTACTTC.

This sequence joins TRBV6-6 and TRBJ2-1, with 8 positions matching TRBD2. With V trimmed by 4 bases and J by 6 bases, 8 bases remained unmatched. This CDR3 spans 15 amino acids. CDR1 and CDR2 (germline): MNHNY, SVGAGI (reference sequence). The CDR3 DNA is TGTGCCAGCAGTTTCCCAGCGGGAGCGGTCAATGAGCAGTTCTTC. Translating gives CASSFPAGAVNEQFF.

This rearrangement joins TRBV4-3 to TRBJ2-1; D might be TRBD1 (6 bases). The CDR3 consists of 13 residues. The V gene lost 2 bases and the J gene lost 12 bases, with 14 bases spanning the gap. From germline, CDR1 is LGHNA and CDR2 YSLEER. The CDR3 region has the DNA TGCGCCAGCAGCCAAAGACTCCAGGGGCGGCAGTTCTTC. Translating gives CASSQRLQGRQFF.

This clone was picked up one time. The chain combines TRBV9 with TRBJ2-7, with TRBD2 as a possible D gene (5 bases). The CDR3 loop spans 15 amino acids. The V gene's germline CDR1 is SGDLS and CDR2 YYNGEE. Trimming stripped 3 bases from V and 2 bases from J, with 15 bases between. The CDR3 is CASSEGVGITYEQYF. CDR3 in DNA: TGTGCCAGCAGCGAGGGAGTCGGGATAACCTACGAGCAGTACTTC.

Details on this clone: One end of the junction varies from germline; a read error may be responsible. The chain employs TRBV7-9 and TRBJ2-3; D perhaps matches TRBD2 (5 bases). The CDR3 totals 15 residues. Looked up from germline, CDR1 is SEHNR and CDR2 is FQNEAQ (reference sequence). CDR3 DNA: TGTTCCAGCAGCCCCGTAACGGGGAACACAGATACGCAGTATTTT. It specifies CSSSPVTGNTDTQYF. The full variable domain, in which reference TRBV7-9 and TRBJ2-3 provide the parts outside the CDR3, is DTGVSQNPRHKITKRGQNVTFRCDPISEHNRLYWYRQTLGQGPEFLTYFQNEAQLEKSRLLSDRFSAERPKGSFSTLEIQRTEQGDSAMYLCSSSPVTGNTDTQYFGPGTRLTVL.

This chain connects TRBV4-1 to TRBJ2-3; D remains unclear. The germline gives CDR1 MGHRA, CDR2 YSYEKL. The V end lost 2 bases, the J end lost 3 bases, and 6 bases lay between the germline ends. The CDR3 consists of 13 residues. CDR3 nucleotide sequence: TGCGCCAGCAGCCAACAGGAAACAGATACGCAGTATTTT. This sequence encodes CASSQQETDTQYF.

V gene TRBV6-6 combines with J gene TRBJ1-1; the match to TRBD1 covers 9 bases. The CDR3 runs 15 residues. V lost 4 bases and J lost 5; bases outside the gene matches: 8. CDR1 is MNHNY, CDR2 SVGAGI, per germline (reference sequence). The CDR3 DNA is TGTGCCAGCAGTTCGGGGACAGGGAGAAGGACTGAAGCTTTCTTT. Protein: CASSSGTGRRTEAFF.

The chain joins TRBV7-2 to TRBJ1-1; 7 bases are shared with TRBD1. CDR1 and CDR2 from the germline V gene are SGHTA and FQGNSA. J gave up 2 bases and V 5 bases, and 5 bases lay outside the gene matches. The CDR3 has 14 amino acids. CDR3: CASSKGQTNTEAFF. For the CDR3, the DNA is TGTGCCAGCAGCAAGGGACAGACTAACACTGAAGCTTTCTTT.